These 26 T cell receptor beta chains share one sample of origin, sequenced in a study of cytomegalovirus exposure and HLA in healthy donors. The primer mix had 60 Vbeta and 13 Jbeta primers. Here immunoSEQ multiplex PCR was the method, and the copy in TCRdb shows in-frame clones only, minus some. The sample shows about 160,000 clones, under 70% of them seen only once. Material: PBMCs. The receptor set was obtained from a woman between 40 and 50 years old in good health and CMV-seropositive.

This clone came up a few times. The same CDR3 can be traced to other DNA sequences in this sample. The chain combines TRBV5-5 with TRBJ1-3, with D possibly being TRBD1 (6 bases). V lost 0 bases and J lost 0, with 10 bases in between. The length of the CDR3 is 16 residues. Germline V gene data show CDR1 as SGHKS and CDR2 as YYEKEE (reference sequence). For the CDR3, the DNA is TGTGCCAGCAGCTTGGAGGGGGTATACTCTGGAAACACCATATATTTT. It specifies CASSLEGVYSGNTIYF.

This chain links TRBV5-1 with TRBJ2-5; D is uncertain. The end of the DNA fits TRBJ2-7 better, so the J call may be wrong. This CDR3 is 12 amino acids long. Germline assignment: CDR1 SGHRS and CDR2 YFSETQ. DNA of the CDR3: TGCGCCAGCAGCGCTAGTTACTACGAGCAGTACTTC. It is translated as CASSASYYEQYF.

This sequence joins TRBV28 and TRBJ1-2; no reliable D call. Trimming removed 6 bases from V and 7 bases from J, with 18 bases in between. This CDR3 is built from 14 residues. Per germline, CDR1 MDHEN and CDR2 SYDVKM. The CDR3 DNA reads TGTGCCAGCAGCCCGGAGAGGAAAGGAGTTGGCTACACCTTC. Its translation: CASSPERKGVGYTF.

The genes are TRBV7-8 and TRBJ1-1; D may be TRBD1 (6 bases). Trimming left V 1 base short and J 8 bases short, with 8 bases between. CDR3 size: 12 residues. CDR1 is SGHVS and CDR2 is FQNEAQ in the germline V gene. CDR3 loop: CASSLEDREAFF. The CDR3 DNA is TGTGCCAGCAGCTTAGAGGACAGAGAAGCTTTCTTT.

The CDR3 protein is CASSTGTYEGSGGYTF. The CDR3 nucleotides read TGCGCCAGCAGCACAGGGACATACGAGGGGAGTGGTGGCTACACCTTC. The chain couples TRBV5-1 to TRBJ1-2; tentatively, D is TRBD1 (6 bases). Between the trimmed V and J ends, which lost 4 bases and 7 bases, there was a span of 23 bases. Germline V lookup: CDR1 SGHRS, CDR2 YFSETQ. This CDR3 is 16 amino acids long.

This clone was detected a few times. The J gene is TRBJ1-4, the V gene TRBV7-9; TRBD1 matches at 8 bases. The CDR3 length is 14 residues. Germline values: CDR1 SEHNR, CDR2 FQNEAQ (reference sequence). V lost 7 bases, J lost 6 bases, and 7 bases stayed unmatched. The CDR3 DNA follows: TGTGCCAGCAACCCCCAGGGGGCAGATGAAAAACTGTTTTTT. It translates to CASNPQGADEKLFF.

The J gene is TRBJ2-7, the V gene TRBV28; 11 positions agree with TRBD1. This CDR3 is built from 16 residues. Trimming cost V 2 bases and J 6 bases; bases outside gene matches: 9. Germline CDR1 and CDR2: MDHEN and SYDVKM. The CDR3 reads CASSLGGQGGSGEQYF. The DNA of the CDR3 is TGTGCCAGCAGTTTAGGGGGACAGGGGGGTTCGGGCGAGCAGTACTTC.

The V call is TRBV28, the J call TRBJ2-1; the D gene is possibly TRBD1 (6 bases). Trimming removed 8 bases at V and 5 bases at J, with 19 bases between. This CDR3 comprises 15 residues. Germline CDR1 MDHEN, CDR2 SYDVKM. For the CDR3, the DNA is TGTGCCAGCTCAAATGGGGGCTTTCGGGACAATGAGCAGTTCTTC. Translated, it gives CASSNGGFRDNEQFF.

The chain uses TRBV5-1 and TRBJ2-3; tentative D call: TRBD1 (6 bases). This CDR3 comprises 15 residues. Trimming pared 4 bases from V and 3 bases from J, leaving 15 bases between. The germline gives CDR1 SGHRS, CDR2 YFSETQ. The CDR3 DNA sequence: TGCGCCAGCAGCCGTCTGGGGGCCGAAACAGATACGCAGTATTTT. Its protein is CASSRLGAETDTQYF.

This clone came up once. At one end, the junction sequence differs from germline, possibly due to a read error. The rearrangement links TRBV7-9 to TRBJ2-2; 8 nucleotides align to TRBD2. CDR1 and CDR2 from the germline V gene are SEHNR and FQNEAQ (reference sequence). The CDR3 length is 16 residues. CDR3: CANSAGLVGIHGELFF. CDR3 sequence (DNA): TGTGCCAACAGCGCGGGACTAGTAGGCATCCACGGGGAGCTGTTTTTT.

J is TRBJ1-4 and V is TRBV7-3; 7 positions agree with TRBD1. The CDR3 has 15 amino acids. J was trimmed by 7 bases and V by 5 bases; bases with no gene match: 10. Germline loops: CDR1 SGHTA, CDR2 FQGTGA. DNA for the CDR3: TGTGCCAGCAGCCCCGACAGGGCACTCAGTGAAAAACTGTTTTTT. As protein: CASSPDRALSEKLFF.

This clone was counted a single time. V and J are TRBV14 and TRBJ2-7; no definite D call. The germline gives CDR1 SGHDN, CDR2 FVKESK. This CDR3 is built from 14 residues. Trimming left V 2 bases short and J 3 bases short, with 11 bases between. CDR3 bases: TGTGCCAGCAGCCAAAGCTCCTATTACTACGAGCAGTACTTC. It codes for CASSQSSYYYEQYF.

The rearrangement links TRBV9 to TRBJ1-4; D uncertain. The CDR3 totals 15 residues. Trimming pared 0 bases from V and 7 bases from J, leaving 13 bases between. Germline loops: CDR1 SGDLS, CDR2 YYNGEE. CDR3 protein: CASSVASTTSEKLFF. CDR3 coding DNA: TGTGCCAGCAGCGTAGCATCGACAACGTCTGAAAAACTGTTTTTT. The whole variable domain, filled in from reference TRBV9 and TRBJ1-4, reads DSGVTQTPKHLITATGQRVTLRCSPRSGDLSVYWYQQSLDQGLQFLIQYYNGEERAKGNILERFSAQQFPDLHSELNLSSLELGDSALYFCASSVASTTSEKLFFGSGTQLSVL.

The chain has TRBV9 and TRBJ2-5; TRBD2 matches at 12 bases. This CDR3 is 14 amino acids long. Per the germline V gene, CDR1 is SGDLS and CDR2 is YYNGEE. With 3 bases clipped from V and 4 bases from J, the junction kept 1 base outside the gene matches. The CDR3, as DNA: TGTGCCAGCAGCGCTAGCGGGGGGGTAGAGACCCAGTACTTC. Protein: CASSASGGVETQYF.

The rearrangement links TRBV28 to TRBJ2-7, with TRBD1 matching over 10 bases. The CDR3 has 15 amino acids. J was trimmed by 5 bases and V by 3 bases; bases with no gene match: 7. CDR1 is MDHEN, CDR2 SYDVKM, per germline. The DNA for the CDR3 is TGTGCCAGCAGTTTGGGACAGGGGATTGGAGACGAGCAGTACTTC. It translates to CASSLGQGIGDEQYF.

The rearrangement uses TRBV7-3 and TRBJ2-1; 8 bases are shared with TRBD1. The CDR3 length is 16 residues. Germline loops: CDR1 SGHTA, CDR2 FQGTGA. Germline trimming cut 2 bases from V and 5 bases from J; bases unmatched to any gene: 8. The chain's CDR3 is CASSLAGTGNNNEQFF. The CDR3 region has the DNA TGTGCCAGCAGCTTAGCCGGGACAGGTAATAACAATGAGCAGTTCTTC.

The chain couples TRBV9 to TRBJ1-2, with 7 positions matching TRBD1. Germline assignment: CDR1 SGDLS and CDR2 YYNGEE. The CDR3 extends over 13 amino acids. With V trimmed by 0 bases and J by 7 bases, 3 bases remained unmatched. CDR3 in amino acids: CASSVVGGFGYTF. Written as DNA, the CDR3 is TGTGCCAGCAGCGTAGTAGGGGGCTTTGGCTACACCTTC.

This sequence joins TRBV25-1 and TRBJ2-3, with TRBD2 as a possible D gene (5 bases). The CDR3 contains 13 residues. In germline, CDR1 is MGHDK, CDR2 SYGVNS. Trimming removed 7 bases at V and 6 bases at J, with 14 bases between. CDR3 in DNA: TGTGCCAGCAAGTTGCGGGTTGGGGATACGCAGTATTTT. It translates to CASKLRVGDTQYF.

This clone has a single count. This rearrangement joins TRBV28 to TRBJ2-1, with 12 nucleotides matching TRBD2. Germline lookup yields CDR1 MDHEN and CDR2 SYDVKM. This CDR3 is 15 amino acids long. After removal of 5 bases from V and 7 bases from J, the junction contained 6 bases not matched to a gene. CDR3 in amino acids: CASSPTGTSGNEQFF. The CDR3 DNA reads as TGTGCCAGCAGTCCCACCGGGACTAGCGGGAATGAGCAGTTCTTC.

This clone was seen only a few times. The J gene is TRBJ1-2, the V gene TRBV6-4, with D perhaps matching TRBD1 (5 bases). Germline CDR1 MRHNA, CDR2 SNTAGT. This CDR3 is 16 amino acids long. With 4 bases removed from V and 8 bases from J, the gap between germline ends came to 23 bases. This chain's CDR3 is CASSGGRGVANWGYTF. CDR3 nucleotides: TGTGCCAGCAGTGGAGGAAGGGGTGTTGCCAATTGGGGCTACACCTTC.

This chain joins TRBV11-2 and TRBJ2-2; D not certain. Looked up from germline, CDR1 is SGHAT and CDR2 is FQNNGV. V was pared by 3 bases and J by 7 bases, with 6 bases between. This CDR3 comprises 12 residues. Here the CDR3 DNA reads TGTGCCAGCAGCTTCCGGGTCGGGGAGCTGTTTTTT. Translation gives CASSFRVGELFF.

This rearrangement joins TRBV7-6 to TRBJ2-5, with D unclear. Trimming removed 2 bases at V and 4 bases at J, with 5 bases between. The CDR3 has 12 amino acids. Germline CDR1 and CDR2: SGHVS and FNYEAQ. CDR3 sequence reads: CASSLFRETQYF. The CDR3 DNA sequence: TGTGCCAGCAGCTTATTTAGAGAGACCCAGTACTTC.

This clone showed up just a few times. The V gene is TRBV7-2, the J gene TRBJ1-5; 8 bases agree with TRBD1. The CDR3 runs to 15 residues. The germline V gene has CDR1 SGHTA and CDR2 FQGNSA. The J segment lost 2 bases and the V segment lost 7 bases, leaving 7 bases of the junction unmatched. For the CDR3, the DNA is TGTGCCAGCACTTACGACAGGGGAGGCAATCAGCCCCAGCATTTT. Protein sequence: CASTYDRGGNQPQHF.

Turning to this clone: A junction boundary mismatches the germline segment, possibly from a read error. V usage is TRBV6-5 and J usage is TRBJ1-2; D perhaps matches TRBD1 (6 bases). This CDR3 comprises 15 residues. CDR1 MNHEY and CDR2 SVGAGI come from the germline V gene. The CDR3: CASSYRPVRGYGYPF. CDR3 nucleotide sequence: TGTGCCAGCAGTTACCGTCCCGTCAGGGGCTATGGCTACCCCTTC.

Here the CDR3 DNA reads TGTGCCAGCAGCTTACACCAGGGGGCACAGGGGACCCAGTACTTC. Translated, it gives CASSLHQGAQGTQYF. The rearrangement links TRBV7-2 to TRBJ2-5; 8 bases are a match to TRBD1. With 2 bases clipped from V and 7 bases from J, the junction kept 9 bases outside the gene matches. Germline V lookup: CDR1 SGHTA, CDR2 FQGNSA. The CDR3 has 15 amino acids. The complete variable domain, with remaining parts taken from reference TRBV7-2 and TRBJ2-5, reads GAGVSQSPSNKVTEKGKDVELRCDPISGHTALYWYRQSLGQGLEFLIYFQGNSAPDKSGLPSDRFSAERTGGSVSTLTIQRTQQEDSAVYLCASSLHQGAQGTQYFGPGTRLLVL.

V usage is TRBV11-1 and J usage is TRBJ2-4; a possible D gene is TRBD1 (5 bases). Trimming stripped 5 bases from V and 8 bases from J, with 16 bases between. The CDR3 length is 14 residues. CDR1 and CDR2 (germline): SGHAT, FQDESV (reference sequence). CDR3 in DNA: TGTGCCAGCAGCCAGGGCAATCCAAGGGACATTCAGTACTTC. As protein: CASSQGNPRDIQYF.